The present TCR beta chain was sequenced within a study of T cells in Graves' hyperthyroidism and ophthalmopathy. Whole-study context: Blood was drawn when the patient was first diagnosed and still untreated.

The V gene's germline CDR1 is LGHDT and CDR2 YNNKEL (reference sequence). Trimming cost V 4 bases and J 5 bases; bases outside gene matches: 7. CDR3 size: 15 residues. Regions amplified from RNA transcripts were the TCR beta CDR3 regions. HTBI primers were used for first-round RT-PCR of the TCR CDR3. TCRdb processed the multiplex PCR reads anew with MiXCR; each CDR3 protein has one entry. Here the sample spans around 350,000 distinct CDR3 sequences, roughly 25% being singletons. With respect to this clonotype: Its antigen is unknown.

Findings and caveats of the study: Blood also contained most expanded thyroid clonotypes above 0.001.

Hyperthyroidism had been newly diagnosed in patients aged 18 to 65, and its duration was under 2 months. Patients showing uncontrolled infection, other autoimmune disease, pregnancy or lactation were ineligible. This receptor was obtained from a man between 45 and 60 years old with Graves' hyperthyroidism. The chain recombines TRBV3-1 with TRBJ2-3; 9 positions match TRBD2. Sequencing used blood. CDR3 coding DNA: TGTGCCAGCAGCCTTGCTAGCGGGAAGATAGATACGCAGTATTTT. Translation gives CASSLASGKIDTQYF.